These T cell receptor beta chains were read from a single sample in a study of T cell changes during pregnancy in multiple sclerosis. Method: immunoSEQ multiplex PCR; TCRdb's copy keeps in-frame clones and lacks some. The sample gives about 74,000 clones, more than 85% of which show up once; approximately 3.5% is in the top ten. Sequenced here: peripheral blood, sampled before pregnancy. Receptor source: a female donor with multiple sclerosis, enrolled in a pregnancy study. Each CDR3 is given with its conserved first and last residue. A D gene is named only where the DNA matches it firmly. Only part of the rows carry a size: once, few, many, or a class if the clone is expanded.

. . TRBJ2-1 13 TRBV5-6 TGTGCCAGCAGCTTCGCGCACTACAATGAGCAGTTCTTC CASSFAHYNEQFF
. . TRBJ2-3 16 TRBV5-1 TGCGCCAGCAGCCCCAGGAGGCAGCCTAGCACAGATACGCAGTATTTT CASSPRRQPSTDTQYF
. . TRBJ1-5 15 TRBV6-5 TGTGCCAGCCGATACAGGTCGTATAGCAATCAGCCCCAGCATTTT CASRYRSYSNQPQHF
. once TRBJ2-1 14 TRBV19 TGTGCCAGTAGTGCAGCGGGTATGGGGAATGAGCAGTTCTTC CASSAAGMGNEQFF
. . TRBJ1-2 18 TRBV7-8 TGTGCCAGCAGCTCTCGACAAATACAGGTTTCCACGCTCTATGGCTACACCTTC CASSSRQIQVSTLYGYTF
TRBD2 . TRBJ2-7 17 TRBV9 TGTGCCAGCAGCGTCCAACCCGGGACTAGTGACTCCTACGAGCAGTACTTC CASSVQPGTSDSYEQYF
TRBD2 . TRBJ2-5 15 TRBV7-3 TGTGCCAGCAGCTTCCAGCGGGGGCCCGGAGAGACCCAGTACTTC CASSFQRGPGETQYF
TRBD1 . TRBJ2-5 16 TRBV10-3 TGTGCCATCAGTGAGGGTCCGGGACAGGGCCAAGAGACCCAGTACTTC CAISEGPGQGQETQYF
TRBD2 . TRBJ2-7 14 TRBV5-1 TGCGCCAGCAGCACCCTAGCGGGTACCTACGAGCAGTACTTC CASSTLAGTYEQYF
. . TRBJ1-1 13 TRBV19 TGTGCCAGTAGTATGGGTACGGGGTCTGAAGCTTTCTTT CASSMGTGSEAFF
. once TRBJ2-1 16 TRBV29-1 TGCAGCGTTGAAGCCCCCAGGAGGGTTTCCTACAATGAGCAGTTCTTC CSVEAPRRVSYNEQFF
TRBD2 . TRBJ2-7 16 TRBV4-1 TGCGCCAGCAGCCCAGAACCCGTTCGCGGGAGTGTTGAGCAGTACTTC CASSPEPVRGSVEQYF
. . TRBJ2-1 12 TRBV15 TGTGCCACCAGCGGACGGACAGATGAGCAGTTCTTC CATSGRTDEQFF
. . TRBJ2-7 13 TRBV9 TGTGCCAGCAGCGGTGACGGGAACTACGAGCAGTACTTC CASSGDGNYEQYF
. . TRBJ1-2 16 TRBV12-5 TGTGCTAGTGGTTTGGTACGCGGGCTATCAAACTATGGCTACACCTTC CASGLVRGLSNYGYTF
TRBD1 . TRBJ1-1 13 TRBV5-1 TGCGCCAGCAGCTTGGAAGGGACAGGTCGGGCTTTCTTT CASSLEGTGRAFF
. . TRBJ1-1 14 TRBV6-1 TGTGCCAGCAGTGGACCGGGATCGAACACTGAAGCTTTCTTT CASSGPGSNTEAFF
TRBD1 . TRBJ1-5 14 TRBV19 TGTGCCAGTAGTCCTACAGGGGGCCATCAGCCCCAGCATTTT CASSPTGGHQPQHF
TRBD1 . TRBJ2-7 14 TRBV25-1 TGTGCCAGCAGTGATGTACAGGGGGCCTACGAGCAGTACTTC CASSDVQGAYEQYF
. . TRBJ2-5 15 TRBV7-2 TGTGCCAGCATCCAGCTTCTGCGGGGCCAAGAGACCCAGTACTTC CASIQLLRGQETQYF
TRBD2 . TRBJ2-3 16 TRBV7-2 TGTGCCAGCAGCCGGGGCGGGACTAGCGGGACTGATACGCAGTATTTT CASSRGGTSGTDTQYF
TRBD1 . TRBJ2-3 15 TRBV11-2 TGTGCCAGCAGCTCAGTGACAGGGGAAACAGATACGCAGTATTTT CASSSVTGETDTQYF
TRBD1 few TRBJ1-1 14 TRBV18 TGTGCCAGCTCGGGACAGGGGATGAACACTGAAGCTTTCTTT CASSGQGMNTEAFF
. . TRBJ1-1 15 TRBV27 TGTGCCAGCAGTTTACAACCAGCAGGCAACACTGAAGCTTTCTTT CASSLQPAGNTEAFF
. . TRBJ1-5 12 TRBV7-2 TGTGCCAGCAGCCTGGACTCATCGGCCCAGCATTTT CASSLDSSAQHF
. . TRBJ2-3 16 TRBV19 TGTGCCAGTAGTACGCCTAGTTGGCTGGGCACAGATACGCAGTATTTT CASSTPSWLGTDTQYF
TRBD2 few TRBJ2-5 17 TRBV5-1 TGCGCCAGCAGCTTGGCGTGGACTAGCGGGAAGCAAGAGACCCAGTACTTC CASSLAWTSGKQETQYF
TRBD2 . TRBJ2-2 18 TRBV11-1 TGTGCCAGCAGCTTATCTGGACTAGCGGATCCGAACACCGGGGAGCTGTTTTTT CASSLSGLADPNTGELFF
TRBD2 . TRBJ2-1 16 TRBV5-4 TGTGCCAGCAGCACCTTTATGGCGGGAGCGGACAATGAGCAGTTCTTC CASSTFMAGADNEQFF
TRBD1 . TRBJ1-5 16 TRBV6-4 TGTGCCAGCAAAGTAAGGGGGCCCTTCGGCAATCAGCCCCAGCATTTT CASKVRGPFGNQPQHF
TRBD2 . TRBJ2-1 17 TRBV5-6 TGTGCCAGCAGCTTGGTTTACTTCATCGGGAGGAGCAATGAGCAGTTCTTC CASSLVYFIGRSNEQFF
. . TRBJ1-1 16 TRBV7-9 TGTGCCAGCAGCTTAGGGGCAGTACGGTTGAACACTGAAGCTTTCTTT CASSLGAVRLNTEAFF
. . TRBJ1-2 13 TRBV5-1 TGCGCCAGCAGCTTGCCAGGGAACTATGGCTACACCTTC CASSLPGNYGYTF
TRBD1 . TRBJ1-3 15 TRBV4-3 TGCGCCAGCACGCCGGGGACAGGGGATGGAAACACCATATATTTT CASTPGTGDGNTIYF
TRBD2 . TRBJ2-3 14 TRBV6-5 TGTGCCAGCAGAGCGGGACTTAGCACAGATACGCAGTATTTT CASRAGLSTDTQYF
. few TRBJ1-2 12 TRBV19 TGTGCCAGTAGTCCGACAGCCTATGGCTACACCTTC CASSPTAYGYTF
. . TRBJ2-3 16 TRBV9 TGTGCCAGCAGCCCCTACGGGACTCCCAGGACGGATACGCAGTATTTT CASSPYGTPRTDTQYF
TRBD2 . TRBJ2-1 15 TRBV5-6 TGTGCCAGCAGCCTGGGACTAGCGGGAAACAATGAGCAGTTCTTC CASSLGLAGNNEQFF
. . TRBJ1-2 16 TRBV5-8 TGTGCCAGCAGCTTGGGGAGGCAGCTTTCTAACTATGGCTACACCTTC CASSLGRQLSNYGYTF
. . TRBJ1-2 13 TRBV6-6 TGTGCCAGCAGCATACTCCGGGGTAATGGCTACACCTTC CASSILRGNGYTF
TRBD2 once TRBJ2-7 15 TRBV11-2 TGTGCCAGCAGCCCACTAGCGGCAAGCTCCTACGAGCAGTACTTC CASSPLAASSYEQYF
. . TRBJ2-7 14 TRBV30 TGTGCCTGGAGTCAGCAGGGTGGGATATTCGAGCAGTACTTC CAWSQQGGIFEQYF
TRBD2 . TRBJ2-7 14 TRBV11-2 TGTGCCAGCAGCCCGGGACTAGCGAATGGCGAGCAGTACTTC CASSPGLANGEQYF
. . TRBJ2-6 12 TRBV30 TGTGCCTGGGACATTGGGGCCAACGTCCTGACTTTC CAWDIGANVLTF
TRBD1 few TRBJ2-1 14 TRBV7-9 TGTGCCAGCAGCTTGGGACAGGACTACAATGAGCAGTTCTTC CASSLGQDYNEQFF
. . TRBJ1-4 13 TRBV19 TGTGCCAGTAGTCGTCGGGGGTTAGAAAAACTGTTTTTT CASSRRGLEKLFF